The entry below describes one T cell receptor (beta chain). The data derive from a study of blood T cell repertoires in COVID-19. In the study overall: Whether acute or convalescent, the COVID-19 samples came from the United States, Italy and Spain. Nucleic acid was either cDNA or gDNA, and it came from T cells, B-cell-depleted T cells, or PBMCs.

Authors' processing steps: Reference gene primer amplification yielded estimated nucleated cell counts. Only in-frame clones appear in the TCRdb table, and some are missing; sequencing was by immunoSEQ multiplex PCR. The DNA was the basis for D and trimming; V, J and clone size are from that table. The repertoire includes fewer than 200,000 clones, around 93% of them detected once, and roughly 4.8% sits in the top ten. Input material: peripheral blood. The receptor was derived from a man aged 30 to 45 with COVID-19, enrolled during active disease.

CDR3 in amino acids: CASSYFGKTNEKLFF. The CDR3 DNA reads TGTGCCAGCAGTTACTTCGGGAAAACTAATGAAAAACTGTTTTTT. V gene TRBV6-6 combines with J gene TRBJ1-4; D is unclear. Germline V lookup: CDR1 MNHNY, CDR2 SVGAGI (reference sequence). The CDR3 contains 15 residues. Trimming cost V 1 base and J 1 base, with 7 bases left between them.